This T cell receptor beta chain was profiled in a study of Graves' ophthalmopathy and Graves' hyperthyroidism. Regarding the study as a whole: Classification of ophthalmopathy versus stable hyperthyroidism by a 13-signature model yielded around 90% sensitivity and roughly 80% specificity.

This clonotype was observed once. Its specificity is unknown. From RNA, the CDR3 regions of TCR beta chains were amplified and sequenced. HTBI primers primed a first-round RT-PCR, and a second-round multiplex PCR followed. One entry per CDR3 protein, called by TCRdb with MiXCR from the multiplex PCR reads. The sample lists about 1.2 million distinct CDR3 sequences; about two fifths were seen once. The sequencing input was peripheral blood or thyroid tissue (not recorded which). This sequence was found in an adult man with Graves' hyperthyroidism.

CDR3: CSAKGGGPGNEKLFF. CDR3 nucleotides: TGCAGCGCAAAAGGCGGGGGCCCCGGTAATGAAAAACTGTTTTTT. The gene calls are TRBV29-1 and TRBJ1-4, with D perhaps TRBD1 (6 bases). Trimming shortened V by 7 bases and J by 4 bases, and 19 bases separated the two germline ends. CDR1 and CDR2 from the germline V gene are SQVTM and ANQGSEA. This CDR3 has 15 amino acids.